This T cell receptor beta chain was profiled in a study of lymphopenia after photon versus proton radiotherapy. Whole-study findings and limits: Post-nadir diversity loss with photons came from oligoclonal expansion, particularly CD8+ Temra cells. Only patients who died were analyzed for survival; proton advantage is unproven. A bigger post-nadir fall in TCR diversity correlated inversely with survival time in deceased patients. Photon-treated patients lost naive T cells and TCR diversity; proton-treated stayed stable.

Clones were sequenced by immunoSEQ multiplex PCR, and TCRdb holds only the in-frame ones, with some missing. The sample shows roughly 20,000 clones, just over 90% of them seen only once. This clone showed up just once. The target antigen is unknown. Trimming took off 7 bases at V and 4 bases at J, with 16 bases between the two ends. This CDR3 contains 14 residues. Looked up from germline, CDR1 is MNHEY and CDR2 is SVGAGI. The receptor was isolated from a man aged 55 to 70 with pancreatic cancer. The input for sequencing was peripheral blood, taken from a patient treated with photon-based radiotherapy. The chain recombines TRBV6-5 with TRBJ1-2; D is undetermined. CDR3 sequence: CASTARAGPYGYTF. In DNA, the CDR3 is TGTGCCAGCACCGCGCGGGCAGGTCCCTATGGCTACACCTTC.